The clone carrying this TCR beta chain was detected a few times. Its antigen remains unidentified. With molecular barcodes, quantitative 5'-RACE was used to make the TCR beta libraries. TCRdb passed the 5' RACE reads through MiXCR, listing each CDR3 protein once. The sample consists of roughly 700,000 distinct CDR3 sequences, 15% to 20% of them appearing once. The source of the sample is a study of CD8 T cells in ankylosing spondylitis. Trimming stripped 5 bases from V and 8 bases from J, with 19 bases between. This CDR3 has 15 residues. Germline assignment: CDR1 SGHVS and CDR2 FNYEAQ. The study's findings and limits: Significant enrichment of disease-linked clones was reported in matched ankylosing spondylitis synovial fluid. Seemingly distinctive of ankylosing spondylitis blood was a TCR beta motif formed by eight highly homologous variants.

The origin of this receptor is a male donor with ankylosing spondylitis. The sequenced material came from blood, either unsorted or a sorted T cell fraction (not recorded which). V usage is TRBV7-6 and J usage is TRBJ2-1; tentatively, D is TRBD2 (5 bases). CDR3 loop: CASSTSTGLSDEQFF. CDR3 sequence (DNA): TGTGCCAGCAGCACTTCAACGGGATTGAGTGATGAGCAGTTCTTC.